This is a list of T cell receptor beta chains from one sample in a study of control samples from healthy donors and cancer patients. The assay was immunoSEQ multiplex PCR, and TCRdb's table has in-frame clones only and misses some. The sample lists about 100,000 clones, less than 90% occurring once. Source material: blood. All receptors come from a woman between 45 and 65 years old in good health. CDR3s include the opening cysteine and the closing phenylalanine or tryptophan. The D gene is left open where the match is weak. Size values are once, few and many counts, or a class for expanded clones, and some rows have none.

V: TRBV5-1; J: TRBJ1-4; D: -; size: -; CDR3: CASGPLGTVNEKLFF; DNA: TGCGCCAGCGGCCCCCTAGGGACCGTTAATGAAAAACTGTTTTTT
V: TRBV19; J: TRBJ1-2; D: -; size: -; CDR3: CATGQKGYYGYTF; DNA: TGTGCCACCGGTCAGAAGGGCTACTATGGCTACACCTTC
V: TRBV11-2; J: TRBJ2-1; D: -; size: -; CDR3: CASSPTETGGNNEQFF; DNA: TGTGCCAGCAGCCCTACCGAGACAGGCGGAAACAATGAGCAGTTCTTC
V: TRBV7-3; J: TRBJ2-1; D: TRBD2; size: -; CDR3: CASSSRASGNRNEQFF; DNA: TGTGCCAGCAGCTCCCGAGCTAGCGGGAACCGGAATGAGCAGTTCTTC
V: TRBV5-1; J: TRBJ1-4; D: -; size: -; CDR3: CASSLERRTNEKLFF; DNA: TGCGCCAGCAGCTTGGAGCGTAGGACTAATGAAAAACTGTTTTTT
V: TRBV5-6; J: TRBJ2-1; D: TRBD2; size: -; CDR3: CATKGSSGRSFSYNEQFF; DNA: TGTGCCACCAAAGGGAGTAGCGGGAGGAGTTTTTCGTACAATGAGCAGTTCTTC
V: TRBV6-5; J: TRBJ2-3; D: -; size: -; CDR3: CASSYGGYLDTQYF; DNA: TGTGCCAGCAGTTACGGGGGGTATTTAGATACGCAGTATTTT
V: TRBV18; J: TRBJ2-5; D: TRBD2; size: -; CDR3: CASGLLAGAETQYF; DNA: TGTGCCAGCGGGTTACTAGCGGGAGCGGAGACCCAGTACTTC
V: TRBV5-8; J: TRBJ2-1; D: TRBD2; size: -; CDR3: CASSAPLLAGGHNEQFF; DNA: TGTGCCAGCAGCGCTCCTCTTCTAGCGGGGGGCCACAATGAGCAGTTCTTC
V: TRBV19; J: TRBJ1-2; D: -; size: -; CDR3: CASSILGTDFGYGYTF; DNA: TGTGCCAGTAGTATTTTGGGGACGGATTTCGGCTATGGCTACACCTTC
V: TRBV7-9; J: TRBJ1-2; D: TRBD1; size: -; CDR3: CASSSNRGDVEGYTF; DNA: TGTGCCAGCAGCTCCAACAGGGGGGATGTAGAAGGCTACACCTTC
V: TRBV7-4; J: TRBJ1-2; D: TRBD1; size: few; CDR3: CASSPGDRVDYGYTF; DNA: TGTGCCAGCAGCCCCGGGGACAGGGTTGACTATGGCTACACCTTC
V: TRBV6-6; J: TRBJ1-1; D: -; size: -; CDR3: CASRRDTEAFF; DNA: TGTGCCAGCAGAAGGGACACTGAAGCTTTCTTT